The T cell receptor (beta chain) described here comes from a study of cytomegalovirus exposure and HLA in healthy donors (TCRdb year 2017). Looking at the study overall: The 650 to 750 repertoires of the first cohort and the 120 validation repertoires were produced on the same platform, according to a later analysis. The aim of the study was to test whether cataloging public T cell receptors could identify signatures of past pathogen exposure. Besides the first cohort of approximately 710 subjects, a separate validation cohort made up of 120 different subjects was used. To predict cytomegalovirus infection status, the study brought together high-throughput TCR immunosequencing, statistical association of individual TCRs with disease status, and machine learning.

The donors were included in the validation cohort of over a hundred subjects, a group kept apart from the roughly 680-subject first cohort. Overall study outcomes, separate from this receptor: In a later analysis, TCRs clustered in the first cohort were found to also tend to co-occur in the 110 or so validation repertoires, with 90% to 95% of cluster scores above 0. A later analysis had no HLA typing for the validation cohort, so co-occurrence there was scored across all 120 repertoires. The authors suggested that the approach could potentially be generalized to other disease states and immunological phenotypes. In vitro tests confirmed that a few of the cytomegalovirus-associated TCR beta chains recognize cytomegalovirus antigens. The study gave a list of 150 to 200 TCR beta chains associated with cytomegalovirus. Cytomegalovirus status was reported to be diagnosed by the classifier with high specificity and sensitivity in both the original and validation cohorts. While some public TCRs were present in many individuals, most TCR sequences turned up only very rarely across donors.

As regards this clone: This receptor's antigen is unknown. Base qualities are not recorded, but no much larger clone differs from it by a single base.

Libraries came from the immunoSEQ multiplex PCR assay. The authors' pipeline ran thus. A statistical classification framework was built for diagnosing cytomegalovirus status from the catalog of TCR beta chain sequences. TCRdb limited this immuneACCESS table to in-frame rearrangements with V and J called. A share of clones is missing; checked studies link under half to unresolved V genes, and the rest is unexplained. V and J calls and clone size are copied from that table; D and trimming were computed from the DNA. This sample is represented by 260,000 or so clones; 90% of them were singletons. 2.5% to 3.5% of the sample is taken by the ten largest. Material: PBMCs. This sequence originates from a woman in her twenties or thirties in good health and CMV-seronegative.

CDR3 reads: CSVGYLSTGDTEAFF. The DNA is as follows: TGCAGCGTTGGGTATCTATCCACAGGGGACACTGAAGCTTTCTTT. The chain couples TRBV29-1 to TRBJ1-1; 7 middle bases align to TRBD1. CDR1 SQVTM and CDR2 ANQGSEA are derived from the germline V gene. Reading from cysteine to phenylalanine, the CDR3 counts 15 amino acids. Just CDR3 DNA is preserved here, 45 bases in frame from base 1. Trimming removed 4 bases from V and 3 bases from J; the gene matches leave 11 bases unexplained.